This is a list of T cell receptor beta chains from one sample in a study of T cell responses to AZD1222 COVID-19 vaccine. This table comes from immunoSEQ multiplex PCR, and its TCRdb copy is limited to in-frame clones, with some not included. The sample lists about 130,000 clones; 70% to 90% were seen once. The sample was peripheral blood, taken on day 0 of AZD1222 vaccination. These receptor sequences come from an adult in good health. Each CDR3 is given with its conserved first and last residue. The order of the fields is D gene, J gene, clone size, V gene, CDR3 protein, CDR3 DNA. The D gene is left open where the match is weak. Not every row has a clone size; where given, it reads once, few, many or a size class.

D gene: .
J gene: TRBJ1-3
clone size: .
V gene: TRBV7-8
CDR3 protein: CASSDPTARGGSGNTIYF
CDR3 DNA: TGTGCCAGCAGCGATCCAACAGCCCGAGGTGGCTCTGGAAACACCATATATTTT

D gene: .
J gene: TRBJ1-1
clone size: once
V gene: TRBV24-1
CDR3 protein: CATSDWKNTEAFF
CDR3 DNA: TGTGCCACCAGTGATTGGAAGAACACTGAAGCTTTCTTT

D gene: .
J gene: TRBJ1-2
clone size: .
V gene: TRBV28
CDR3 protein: CASSYSLRGYGYTF
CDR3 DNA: TGTGCCAGCAGTTATTCCCTCAGGGGCTATGGCTACACCTTC

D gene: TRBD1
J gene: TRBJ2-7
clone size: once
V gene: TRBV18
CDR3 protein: CASSPRTGEHEQYF
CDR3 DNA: TGTGCCAGCTCACCCCGGACAGGGGAACACGAGCAGTACTTC

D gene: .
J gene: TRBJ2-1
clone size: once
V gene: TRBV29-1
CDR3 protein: CSGGGRGWRGSYNEQFF
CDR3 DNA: TGCAGCGGTGGGGGCAGGGGATGGAGGGGATCCTACAATGAGCAGTTCTTC

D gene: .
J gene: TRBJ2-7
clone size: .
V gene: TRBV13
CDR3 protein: CASSLGLDPGRLYEQYF
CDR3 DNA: TGTGCCAGCAGCTTAGGACTGGACCCAGGCCGCCTCTACGAGCAGTACTTC

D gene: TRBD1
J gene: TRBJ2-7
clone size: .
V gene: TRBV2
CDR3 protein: CASRDPGQGPVESF
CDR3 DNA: TGTGCCAGCAGGGACCCGGGACAGGGGCCTGTGGAATCCTTC

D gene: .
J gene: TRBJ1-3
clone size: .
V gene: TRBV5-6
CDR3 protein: CASSPRDIVGNTIYF
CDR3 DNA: TGTGCCAGCAGCCCCCGGGACATAGTTGGAAACACCATATATTTT

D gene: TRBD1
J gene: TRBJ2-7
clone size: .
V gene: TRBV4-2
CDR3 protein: CASSRAIGTGGYEQYF
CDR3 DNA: TGTGCCAGCAGCCGCGCCATAGGGACAGGGGGCTACGAGCAGTACTTC

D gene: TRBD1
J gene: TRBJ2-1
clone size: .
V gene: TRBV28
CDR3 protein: CASSLPGQGSGNEQFF
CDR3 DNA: TGTGCCAGCAGTTTACCTGGACAGGGGTCAGGGAATGAGCAGTTCTTC

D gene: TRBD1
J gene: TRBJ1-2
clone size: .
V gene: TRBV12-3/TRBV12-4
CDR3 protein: CASSLGQGGGYTF
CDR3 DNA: TGTGCCAGCAGTTTAGGGCAGGGGGGTGGCTACACCTTC

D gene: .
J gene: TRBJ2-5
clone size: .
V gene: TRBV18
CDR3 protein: CASSSPGLQETQYF
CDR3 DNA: TGTGCCAGCTCAAGCCCAGGGCTCCAAGAGACCCAGTACTTC

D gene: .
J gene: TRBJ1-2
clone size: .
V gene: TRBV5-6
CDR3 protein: CASTPRGGGYTF
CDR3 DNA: TGTGCCAGCACCCCGCGGGGGGGAGGCTACACCTTC

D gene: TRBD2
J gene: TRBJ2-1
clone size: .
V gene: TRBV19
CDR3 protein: CASSPLAGGQYEQFF
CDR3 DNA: TGTGCCAGTAGTCCGCTAGCGGGGGGGCAGTATGAGCAGTTCTTC

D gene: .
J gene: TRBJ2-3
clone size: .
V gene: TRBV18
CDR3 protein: CASSPRTGTDTQYF
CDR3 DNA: TGTGCCAGCTCACCCAGGACAGGCACAGATACGCAGTATTTT

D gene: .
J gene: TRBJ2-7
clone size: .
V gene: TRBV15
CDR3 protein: CATSRDVRGAKNEQYF
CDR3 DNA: TGTGCCACCAGCAGAGATGTTAGGGGGGCAAAAAACGAGCAGTACTTC

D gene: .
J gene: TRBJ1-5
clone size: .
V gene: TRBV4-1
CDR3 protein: CASSQDSGQPHQPQHF
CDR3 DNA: TGCGCCAGCAGCCAAGATTCGGGCCAGCCCCATCAGCCCCAGCATTTT

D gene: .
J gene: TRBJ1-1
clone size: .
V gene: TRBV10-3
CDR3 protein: CAISEREELGTEAFF
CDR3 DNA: TGTGCCATCAGTGAGCGGGAGGAACTGGGCACTGAAGCTTTCTTT

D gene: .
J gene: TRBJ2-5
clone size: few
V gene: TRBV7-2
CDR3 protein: CASSPAAGTEETQYF
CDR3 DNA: TGTGCCAGCAGCCCAGCAGCGGGGACAGAAGAGACCCAGTACTTC

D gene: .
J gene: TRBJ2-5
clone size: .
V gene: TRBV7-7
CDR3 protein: CASSPGGSGETQYF
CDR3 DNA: TGTGCTAGCAGCCCCGGGGGTAGCGGAGAGACCCAGTACTTC

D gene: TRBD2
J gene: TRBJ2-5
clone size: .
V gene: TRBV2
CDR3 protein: CASSPHYSGTNQETQYF
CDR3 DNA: TGTGCCAGCAGTCCCCATTATTCCGGGACTAACCAAGAGACCCAGTACTTC

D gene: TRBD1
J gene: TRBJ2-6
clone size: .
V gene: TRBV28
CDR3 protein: CASSLGTGGYSGANVLTF
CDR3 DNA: TGTGCCAGCAGCCTGGGGACAGGGGGGTACTCTGGGGCCAACGTCCTGACTTTC

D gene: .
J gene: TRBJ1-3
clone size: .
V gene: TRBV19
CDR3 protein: CASVRTVSGNTIYF
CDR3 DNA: TGTGCCAGTGTCAGAACAGTCTCTGGAAACACCATATATTTT

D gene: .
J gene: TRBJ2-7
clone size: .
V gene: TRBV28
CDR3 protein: CACHRDGEQYF
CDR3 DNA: TGTGCCTGCCACAGGGACGGGGAGCAGTACTTC

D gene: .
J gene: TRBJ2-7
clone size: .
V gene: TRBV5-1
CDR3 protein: CASSLAGAGASYEQYF
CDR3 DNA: TGCGCCAGCAGCTTGGCCGGGGCGGGGGCCTCCTACGAGCAGTACTTC

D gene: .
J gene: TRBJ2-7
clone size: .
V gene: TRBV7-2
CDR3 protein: CASSLSGGAYEQYF
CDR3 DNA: TGTGCCAGCAGCTTAAGTGGCGGAGCCTACGAGCAGTACTTC

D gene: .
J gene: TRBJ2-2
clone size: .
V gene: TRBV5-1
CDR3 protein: CASSAPQGRNTGELFF
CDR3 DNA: TGCGCCAGCAGCGCTCCTCAGGGAAGAAACACCGGGGAGCTGTTTTTT

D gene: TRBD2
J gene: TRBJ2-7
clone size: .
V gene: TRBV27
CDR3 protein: CASSSPSSGSSYEQYF
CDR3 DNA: TGTGCCAGCAGTTCCCCTTCTAGCGGTAGCTCCTACGAGCAGTACTTC

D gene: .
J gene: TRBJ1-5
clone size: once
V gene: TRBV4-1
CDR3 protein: CASSQDLIQDGEPQHF
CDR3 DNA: TGCGCCAGCAGCCAAGATTTGATACAGGACGGAGAGCCCCAGCATTTT

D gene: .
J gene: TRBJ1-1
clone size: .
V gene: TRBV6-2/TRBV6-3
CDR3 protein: CASSWGLGETEAFF
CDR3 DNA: TGTGCCAGCAGTTGGGGACTAGGGGAAACTGAAGCTTTCTTT

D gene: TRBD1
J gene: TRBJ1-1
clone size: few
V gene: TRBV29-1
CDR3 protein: CSVRQGANTEAFF
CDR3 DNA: TGCAGCGTAAGACAGGGGGCGAACACTGAAGCTTTCTTT

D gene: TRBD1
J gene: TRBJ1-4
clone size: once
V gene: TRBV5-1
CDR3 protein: CASSSPGTGAEKLFF
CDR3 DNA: TGCGCCAGCAGCTCCCCCGGGACAGGGGCGGAAAAACTGTTTTTT

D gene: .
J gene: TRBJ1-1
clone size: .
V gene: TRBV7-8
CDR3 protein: CASSLTPTEAFF
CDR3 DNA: TGTGCCAGCAGCTTAACTCCCACTGAAGCTTTCTTT

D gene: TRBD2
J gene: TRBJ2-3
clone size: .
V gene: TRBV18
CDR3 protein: CASSPGLAGGTPVSTDTQYF
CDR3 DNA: TGTGCCAGCTCACCAGGACTAGCGGGAGGCACCCCAGTGAGCACAGATACGCAGTATTTT

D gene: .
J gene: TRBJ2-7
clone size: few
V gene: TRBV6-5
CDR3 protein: CASSLASSYEQYF
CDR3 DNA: TGTGCCAGCAGTCTAGCGAGCTCCTACGAGCAGTACTTC

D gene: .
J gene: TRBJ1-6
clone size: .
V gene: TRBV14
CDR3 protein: CASSQGIVFSPLHF
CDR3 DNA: TGTGCCAGCAGCCAAGGGATCGTGTTTTCACCCCTCCACTTT

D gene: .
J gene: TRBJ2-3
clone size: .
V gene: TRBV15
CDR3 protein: CATSNRQLYTQYF
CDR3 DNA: TGTGCCACCAGCAACAGACAGTTATATACGCAGTATTTT